The clone carrying this T cell receptor beta chain was observed a few times. TCRdb itself ran the 5' RACE reads through MiXCR, one entry per CDR3 protein. Of about 92,000 distinct CDR3 sequences in the sample, 16% were seen once. This record belongs to a study of early T cells in non-severe SARS-CoV-2 infection. Germline V gene sequence: CDR1 MNHEY, CDR2 SVGEGT. This CDR3 is built from 15 residues. Between the trimmed V and J ends, which lost 6 bases and 7 bases, there was a span of 16 bases. V gene TRBV6-2 or TRBV6-3 combines with J gene TRBJ1-6; tentatively, D is TRBD1 (6 bases). This receptor was obtained from an adult who was a healthcare worker with PCR-confirmed SARS-CoV-2 infection or an uninfected control (not recorded which). The specimen was whole blood. The CDR3 loop reads CASSSQTGMNSPLHF. The CDR3 bases are TGTGCCAGCAGCTCCCAGACAGGAATGAATTCACCCCTCCACTTT.